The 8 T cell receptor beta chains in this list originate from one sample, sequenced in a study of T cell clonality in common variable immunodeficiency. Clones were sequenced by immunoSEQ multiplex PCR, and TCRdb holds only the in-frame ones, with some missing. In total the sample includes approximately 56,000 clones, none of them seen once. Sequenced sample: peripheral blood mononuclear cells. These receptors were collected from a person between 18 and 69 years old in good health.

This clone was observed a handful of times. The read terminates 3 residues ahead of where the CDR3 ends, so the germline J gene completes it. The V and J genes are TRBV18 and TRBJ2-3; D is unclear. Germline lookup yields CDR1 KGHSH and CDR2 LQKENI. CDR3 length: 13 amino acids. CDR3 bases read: TGTGCCAGCTCACCATCGACAAATCAGCCG. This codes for CASSPSTNQP. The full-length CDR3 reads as CASSPSTNQPQYF.

CDR3 amino acids: CASSINAGDYGYTF. The sequenced CDR3 bases are TGTGCCAGTAGTATAAACGCAGGGGACTATGGC. The chain recombines TRBV19 with TRBJ1-2, with D perhaps TRBD1 (6 bases). The read terminates 3 residues before the CDR3 end, so the remaining end is supplied by the germline J gene. V dropped 2 bases and J dropped 3 bases, with 10 bases sitting between them. Germline V gives CDR1 LNHDA, CDR2 SQIVND (reference sequence). This CDR3 is 14 amino acids long.

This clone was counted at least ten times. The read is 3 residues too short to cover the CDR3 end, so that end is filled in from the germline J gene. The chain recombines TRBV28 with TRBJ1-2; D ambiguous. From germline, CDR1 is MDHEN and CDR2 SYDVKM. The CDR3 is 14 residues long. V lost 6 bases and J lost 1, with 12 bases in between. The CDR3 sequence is CASSQSASNYGYTF. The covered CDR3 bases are TGTGCCAGCAGCCAGAGCGCCAGTAACTATGGC.

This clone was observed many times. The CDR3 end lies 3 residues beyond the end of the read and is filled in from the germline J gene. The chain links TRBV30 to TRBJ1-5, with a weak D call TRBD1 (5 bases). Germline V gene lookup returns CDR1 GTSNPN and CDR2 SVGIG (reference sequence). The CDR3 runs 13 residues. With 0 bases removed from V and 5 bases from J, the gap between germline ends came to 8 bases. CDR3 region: CAWSVRGDQPQHF. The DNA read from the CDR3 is TGTGCCTGGAGTGTCAGAGGGGATCAGCCC.

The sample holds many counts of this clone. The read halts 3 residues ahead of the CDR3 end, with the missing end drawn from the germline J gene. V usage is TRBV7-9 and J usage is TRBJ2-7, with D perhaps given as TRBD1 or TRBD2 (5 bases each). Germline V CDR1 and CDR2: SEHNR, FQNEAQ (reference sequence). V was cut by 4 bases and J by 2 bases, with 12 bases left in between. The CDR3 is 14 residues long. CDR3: CASSWGDRAYEQYF. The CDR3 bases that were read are TGTGCCAGCAGCTGGGGAGACAGAGCCTACGAG.

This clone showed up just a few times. The DNA read from the CDR3 is TGCGCCAGCAGCTTGGATCCTAGCGGAAGGAGCTCCTACAATGAG. Its protein is CASSLDPSGRSSYNE. The whole CDR3 reads CASSLDPSGRSSYNEQFF. The chain links TRBV5-1 to TRBJ2-1; 7 bases map to TRBD2. The read gets to within 3 residues of the CDR3 end, and the germline J gene fills in the rest. The CDR3 contains 18 residues. The J segment lost 0 bases and the V segment lost 0 bases, leaving 9 bases of the junction unmatched. Germline CDR1 reads SGHRS; CDR2 reads YFSETQ.

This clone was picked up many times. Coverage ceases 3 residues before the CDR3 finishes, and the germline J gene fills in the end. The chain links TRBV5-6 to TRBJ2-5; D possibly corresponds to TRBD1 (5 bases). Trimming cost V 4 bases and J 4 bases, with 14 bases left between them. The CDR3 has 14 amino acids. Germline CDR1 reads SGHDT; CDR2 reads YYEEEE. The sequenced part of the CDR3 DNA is TGTGCCAGCAGCCTACGGGCCAGGGTAGAGACC. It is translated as CASSLRARVET. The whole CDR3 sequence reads CASSLRARVETQYF.

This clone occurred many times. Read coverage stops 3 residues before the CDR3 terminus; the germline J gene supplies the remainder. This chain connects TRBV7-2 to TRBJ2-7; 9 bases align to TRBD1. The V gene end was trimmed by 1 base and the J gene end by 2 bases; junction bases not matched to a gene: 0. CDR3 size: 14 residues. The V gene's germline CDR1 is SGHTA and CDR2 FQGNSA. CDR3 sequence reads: CASSLGTGAYEQYF. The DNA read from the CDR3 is TGTGCCAGCAGCTTAGGGACAGGGGCCTACGAG.